The rows below give T cell receptor beta chains drawn from one sample of a study of cytomegalovirus exposure and HLA in healthy donors. Produced via immunoSEQ multiplex PCR; TCRdb's table is partial and in-frame only. The table has about 120,000 clones, about 80% seen once. The source material was PBMCs. The receptors originated from a woman aged 40 to 49 in good health and CMV-seropositive. Each CDR3 is given with its conserved first and last residue. The order of the fields is V gene, clone size, CDR3 length, J gene, D gene, CDR3 protein, CDR3 DNA. A D gene is named only where the DNA matches it firmly. Where a row states a size, it is once, few, many or the class of an expanded clone; other rows omit it.

>TRBV5-5|.|15|TRBJ1-1|TRBD1
CASSERDRGNTEAFF
TGTGCCAGCAGCGAGCGAGACAGGGGGAACACTGAAGCTTTCTTT
>TRBV5-4|.|14|TRBJ2-3|.
CASSLYGDTDTQYF
TGTGCCAGCAGCTTGTACGGTGACACAGATACGCAGTATTTT
>TRBV6-1|.|15|TRBJ2-5|TRBD1
CASRSRDSEWETQYF
TGTGCCAGCAGGTCCCGGGACAGCGAGTGGGAGACCCAGTACTTC
>TRBV27|.|14|TRBJ1-5|.
CASSLGGAGQPQHF
TGTGCCAGCAGTTTAGGGGGGGCTGGTCAGCCCCAGCATTTT
>TRBV6-1|once|13|TRBJ1-1|.
CASRRLESTEAFF
TGTGCCAGCAGGAGGTTGGAAAGCACTGAAGCTTTCTTT
>TRBV5-4|few|16|TRBJ2-3|.
CASSLAAETRSNTQYF
TGTGCCAGCAGCCTCGCGGCGGAGACGCGCTCGAATACGCAGTATTTT
>TRBV11-1|.|13|TRBJ1-2|.
CASSYDRQYGYTF
TGTGCCAGCAGCTATGACCGACAATATGGCTACACCTTC
>TRBV18|.|13|TRBJ2-1|.
CASSPASRHEQFF
TGTGCCAGCTCACCGGCTAGCAGACATGAGCAGTTCTTC
>TRBV30|few|12|TRBJ2-7|.
CAWGSLSYEQYF
TGTGCCTGGGGCAGTCTTTCCTACGAGCAGTACTTC
>TRBV5-5|.|16|TRBJ1-2|.
CASSPNSDRNLYGYTF
TGTGCCAGCAGCCCCAACTCGGACAGAAACCTCTATGGCTACACCTTC
>TRBV6-4|few|15|TRBJ2-3|.
CASRPRGDGTDTQYF
TGTGCCAGCAGACCCAGGGGCGATGGCACAGATACGCAGTATTTT
>TRBV5-1|.|15|TRBJ1-1|TRBD1
CASSKGTGGLTEAFF
TGCGCCAGCAGCAAGGGGACAGGGGGACTCACTGAAGCTTTCTTT
>TRBV11-2|few|15|TRBJ2-7|.
CASSFSTATNYEQYF
TGTGCCAGCAGCTTCTCGACAGCAACTAACTACGAGCAGTACTTC
>TRBV27|few|11|TRBJ1-2|.
CASRDSYGYTF
TGTGCCAGCAGGGACAGCTATGGCTACACCTTC
>TRBV2|few|13|TRBJ1-2|.
CASSEMEGYGYTF
TGTGCCAGCAGTGAAATGGAGGGCTATGGCTACACCTTC
>TRBV6-5|once|15|TRBJ1-2|.
CASSYSSPSNYGYTF
TGTGCCAGCAGTTACTCAAGCCCCTCTAACTATGGCTACACCTTC
>TRBV6-1|.|15|TRBJ1-6|TRBD1
CASSKHRGGNSPLHF
TGTGCCAGCAGTAAACACAGGGGGGGTAATTCACCCCTCCACTTT
>TRBV2|.|20|TRBJ2-3|.
CASSEAGRLFQGPFADTQYF
TGTGCCAGCAGTGAAGCCGGCCGCCTCTTTCAGGGGCCCTTCGCAGATACGCAGTATTTT
>TRBV6-5|.|13|TRBJ1-4|.
CASSAPDSLKLFF
TGTGCCAGCAGTGCCCCGGACAGTCTCAAACTGTTTTTT
>TRBV29-1|.|16|TRBJ2-3|TRBD2
CSVATTGGDATDTQYF
TGCAGCGTTGCCACGACTGGGGGGGACGCCACAGATACGCAGTATTTT
>TRBV19|.|14|TRBJ1-6|TRBD1
CASSTSTGFGPLHF
TGTGCCAGTAGTACCTCGACAGGGTTTGGACCCCTCCACTTT
>TRBV18|.|15|TRBJ2-5|.
CASSPPRGRQETQYF
TGTGCCAGCTCACCACCGCGGGGCAGGCAAGAGACCCAGTACTTC
>TRBV4-1|few|14|TRBJ1-1|.
CASSQRSRGAEAFF
TGCGCCAGCAGCCAGAGGAGCAGGGGCGCTGAAGCTTTCTTT
>TRBV5-1|.|16|TRBJ2-3|TRBD2
CASSLELAGGPEERYF
TGCGCCAGCAGCTTGGAACTAGCGGGGGGGCCCGAAGAGCGGTATTTT
>TRBV6-5|.|14|TRBJ2-3|.
CASSYGGAKDTQYF
TGTGCCAGCAGTTACGGGGGGGCCAAAGATACGCAGTATTTT
>TRBV2|few|14|TRBJ2-3|TRBD1
CASSPGQTTDTQYF
TGTGCCAGCAGTCCGGGACAGACCACAGATACGCAGTATTTT
>TRBV30|.|12|TRBJ1-4|TRBD1
CAWGQAFEKLFF
TGTGCCTGGGGACAGGCCTTTGAAAAACTGTTTTTT
>TRBV5-1|.|15|TRBJ2-7|.
CASSLGNIQGDEQYF
TGCGCCAGCAGCTTGGGGAATATACAGGGAGACGAGCAGTACTTC
>TRBV5-4|.|18|TRBJ2-1|TRBD2
CASSLGGRGGSSYNEQFF
TGTGCCAGCAGCTTGGGGGGGCGGGGGGGAAGCTCCTACAATGAGCAGTTCTTC
>TRBV2|once|15|TRBJ1-6|TRBD1
CASSERDRSNSPLHF
TGTGCCAGCAGTGAACGGGACAGGTCCAATTCACCCCTCCACTTT
>TRBV6-1|once|14|TRBJ1-2|.
CASSGLRGEDGYTF
TGTGCCAGCAGTGGCTTACGGGGGGAGGATGGCTACACCTTC
>TRBV29-1|once|12|TRBJ1-2|.
CSVYDASRGYTF
TGCAGCGTTTACGACGCTTCGAGGGGCTACACCTTC
>TRBV6-5|.|13|TRBJ1-1|.
CASSYKRDTEAFF
TGTGCCAGCAGTTATAAACGGGACACTGAAGCTTTCTTT
>TRBV18|.|12|TRBJ2-7|.
CASSPGGNEQYF
TGTGCCAGCTCCCCTGGGGGGAACGAGCAGTACTTC
>TRBV5-1|.|23|TRBJ2-2|.
CASSLEGDLRPIPGHINTGELFF
TGCGCCAGCAGCTTGGAGGGAGACCTACGACCGATCCCGGGACACATAAACACCGGGGAGCTGTTTTTT
>TRBV6-5|.|13|TRBJ1-1|.
CASSEGLNTEAFF
TGTGCCAGCAGCGAGGGCCTGAACACTGAAGCTTTCTTT
>TRBV27|once|14|TRBJ1-4|.
CASSIQSTNEKLFF
TGTGCCAGCAGTATACAGAGCACTAATGAAAAACTGTTTTTT
>TRBV12-5|.|15|TRBJ1-6|.
CASGFGLRYNSPLHF
TGTGCTAGTGGTTTTGGGCTTCGCTATAATTCACCCCTCCACTTT
>TRBV6-6|few|13|TRBJ2-7|TRBD1
CAGGQGRGYEQYF
TGTGCCGGAGGACAGGGTCGCGGTTACGAGCAGTACTTC
>TRBV28|.|13|TRBJ1-1|.
CASSFRGRTEAFF
TGTGCCAGCAGTTTTAGGGGAAGAACTGAAGCTTTCTTT
>TRBV7-2|.|14|TRBJ2-7|TRBD2
CASSLASGTYEQYF
TGTGCCAGCAGCTTAGCTAGCGGGACCTACGAGCAGTACTTC
>TRBV10-3|.|16|TRBJ2-3|.
CAISESRHPSTDTQYF
TGTGCCATCAGTGAGAGTAGACACCCTAGCACAGATACGCAGTATTTT
>TRBV2|.|16|TRBJ1-1|.
CANSDGFVAPNTEAFF
TGTGCCAACAGTGATGGCTTTGTGGCACCGAACACTGAAGCTTTCTTT
>TRBV7-9|.|16|TRBJ1-2|TRBD1
CASSPGQGISNYGHTF
TGTGCCAGCAGCCCTGGACAGGGAATTTCTAACTATGGCCACACCTTC
>TRBV5-4|.|14|TRBJ1-1|TRBD1
CASSGDRGRTEAFF
TGTGCCAGCAGCGGGGACAGGGGAAGGACTGAAGCTTTCTTT
>TRBV11-2|.|13|TRBJ1-1|TRBD1
CASSFQGGTEAFF
TGTGCCAGCAGCTTTCAGGGGGGCACTGAAGCTTTCTTT
>TRBV19|.|14|TRBJ1-2|.
CASTNLQGLYGYTF
TGTGCCAGTACTAACCTACAGGGATTGTATGGCTACACCTTC
>TRBV10-3|.|12|TRBJ1-2|TRBD1
CAIRETGDGYTF
TGTGCCATCAGGGAGACAGGGGATGGCTACACCTTC
>TRBV7-2|.|16|TRBJ1-4|.
CASSLGRTGNNEKLFF
TGTGCCAGCAGCTTAGGGCGGACGGGGAATAATGAAAAACTGTTTTTT
>TRBV5-6|few|13|TRBJ1-6|.
CASSSTDGSPLHF
TGTGCCAGCAGCTCCACAGATGGTTCACCCCTCCACTTT